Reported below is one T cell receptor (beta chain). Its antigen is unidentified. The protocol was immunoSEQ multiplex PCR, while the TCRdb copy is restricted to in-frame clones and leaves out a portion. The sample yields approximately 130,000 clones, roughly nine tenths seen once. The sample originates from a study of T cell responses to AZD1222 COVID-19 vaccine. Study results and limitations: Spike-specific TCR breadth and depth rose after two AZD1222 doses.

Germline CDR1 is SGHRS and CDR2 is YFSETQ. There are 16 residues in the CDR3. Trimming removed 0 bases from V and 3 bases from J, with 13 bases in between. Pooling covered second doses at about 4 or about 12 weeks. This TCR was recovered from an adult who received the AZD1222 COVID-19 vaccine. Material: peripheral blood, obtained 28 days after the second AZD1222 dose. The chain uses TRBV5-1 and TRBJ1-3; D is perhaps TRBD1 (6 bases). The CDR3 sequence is CASSLVSWGHGNTIYF. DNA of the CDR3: TGCGCCAGCAGCTTGGTGTCATGGGGGCATGGAAACACCATATATTTT.